The 19 T cell receptor beta chains below come from one sample, sequenced in a study of molecular identifiers for immune sequencing clone quantification. Each CDR3 protein gets one entry after TCRdb re-called the PCR reads with MiXCR. Here the sample spans 460,000 or so distinct CDR3 sequences, about a fifth being singletons. Sequences were obtained from naive CD8+ T cells from blood, with Jurkat cell RNA spiked in. Subset defined: FACS-sorted CD8+CD4-CCR7+CD45RA+ naive T cells. These receptors came from a human donor in good health. Some libraries in this study had Jurkat cell RNA spiked in.

For the CDR3, the DNA is TGCAGTGCCACCCTTGGGACTTACAATGAGCAGTTCTTC. This codes for CSATLGTYNEQFF. The chain has TRBV20-1 and TRBJ2-1; a possible D gene is TRBD2 (6 bases). V lost 6 bases to trimming and J lost 4 bases, with 13 bases between them. Looked up from germline, CDR1 is DFQATT and CDR2 is SNEGSKA (reference sequence). The CDR3 loop spans 13 amino acids.

This clonotype was picked up many times. This chain links TRBV6-5 with TRBJ2-3, with 8 positions matching TRBD1. CDR1 is MNHEY, CDR2 SVGAGI, per germline. This CDR3 is built from 13 residues. J lost 8 bases, V lost 6 bases, and 7 bases had no gene match. The CDR3 reads CASSLDRAGTQYF. The CDR3 DNA follows: TGTGCCAGCAGCCTGGACAGGGCGGGTACGCAGTATTTT.

J is TRBJ2-5 and V is TRBV4-1; 10 bases align to TRBD2. Looked up from germline, CDR1 is MGHRA and CDR2 is YSYEKL. J lost 2 bases, V lost 4 bases, and 10 bases had no gene match. The CDR3 runs to 17 residues. As DNA, the CDR3 is TGCGCCAGCAGCCCTGAGCCGGGACTAGCGACACAAGAGACCCAGTACTTC. Translated: CASSPEPGLATQETQYF.

This clonotype has a handful of counts. The J gene is TRBJ2-7, the V gene TRBV30, with TRBD1 as a possible D gene (6 bases). V lost 2 bases and J lost 3, with 8 bases in between. Germline CDR1 GTSNPN, CDR2 SVGIG (reference sequence). The CDR3 is 12 residues long. This chain's CDR3 is CAWSPRGYEQYF. CDR3 bases: TGTGCCTGGAGTCCCAGGGGCTACGAGCAGTACTTC.

This clonotype was detected only once. In this CDR3 the conserved last residue, phenylalanine or tryptophan, is missing, so a read error is likely. The V and J genes are TRBV10-3 and TRBJ1-2, with a possible D match to TRBD1 (5 bases). V was shortened by 0 bases and J by 3 bases, with 11 bases between the two germline ends. This CDR3 comprises 15 residues. The germline V gene has CDR1 ENHRY and CDR2 SYGVKD. The CDR3 nucleotides read TGTGCCATCAGTGAGTCCGCAGGGTCCTACTATGGCTACACCCTC. Translation gives CAISESAGSYYGYTL.

The genes are TRBV4-3 and TRBJ1-1, with no clear D. This CDR3 is 17 amino acids long. The germline V and J ends were trimmed by 4 bases and 5 bases, with 23 bases remaining between them. Germline V gene sequence: CDR1 LGHNA, CDR2 YSLEER. As DNA, the CDR3 is TGCGCCAGCAGCCCGACATCGGGGTGGGGTGGTTTAACTGAAGCTTTCTTT. It translates to CASSPTSGWGGLTEAFF.

V gene TRBV6-6 combines with J gene TRBJ2-3; D gene ambiguous. Trimming stripped 0 bases from V and 0 bases from J, with 16 bases between. Germline CDR1 and CDR2: MNHNY and SVGAGI (reference sequence). The CDR3 consists of 18 residues. As DNA, the CDR3 is TGTGCCAGCAGTTACTCGAATCTCATGGTAACTAGCACAGATACGCAGTATTTT. The encoded protein is CASSYSNLMVTSTDTQYF.

This clonotype was detected ten times or more. This chain joins TRBV9 and TRBJ1-3; no definite D call. The V end was cut by 3 bases, the J end by 0 bases, with 10 bases between. The CDR3 loop spans 15 amino acids. Looked up from germline, CDR1 is SGDLS and CDR2 is YYNGEE. CDR3 sequence reads: CASSADGFSGNTIYF. CDR3 DNA: TGTGCCAGCAGCGCGGACGGGTTCTCTGGAAACACCATATATTTT. The full variable domain, with the rest looked up from reference TRBV9 and TRBJ1-3, is DSGVTQTPKHLITATGQRVTLRCSPRSGDLSVYWYQQSLDQGLQFLIQYYNGEERAKGNILERFSAQQFPDLHSELNLSSLELGDSALYFCASSADGFSGNTIYFGEGSWLTVV.

On this clonotype itself: Relative to the germline gene, one junction end is altered; a read error may explain this. The chain is built from TRBV5-5 and TRBJ1-5, with D hard to call. CDR1 SGHKS and CDR2 YYEKEE come from the germline V gene (reference sequence). CDR3 size: 14 residues. For the CDR3, the DNA is TGTGCCAGCAGCGCTGACTCTAGCCATCAGCCCCAGCATTTT. Protein: CASSADSSHQPQHF.

Many counts were recorded for this clonotype. V and J are TRBV6-6 and TRBJ2-1; D is uncertain. Germline CDR1 and CDR2: MNHNY and SVGAGI (reference sequence). The CDR3 consists of 12 residues. V was shortened by 6 bases and J by 5 bases, with 8 bases between the two germline ends. This chain's CDR3 is CASRHGNNEQFF. The CDR3 nucleotides are TGTGCCAGCAGGCATGGGAACAATGAGCAGTTCTTC.

In this sample, this clonotype turned up many times. V usage is TRBV9 and J usage is TRBJ2-2; 13 bases are shared with TRBD2. Germline lookup yields CDR1 SGDLS and CDR2 YYNGEE. V gave up 1 base and J gave up 1 base; unmatched junction bases: 16. This CDR3 comprises 22 residues. CDR3 loop: CASSVPRGGAGTSGENTGELFF. The CDR3 bases are TGTGCCAGCAGCGTACCCCGGGGGGGAGCCGGGACTAGCGGGGAGAACACCGGGGAGCTGTTTTTT.

This clonotype has only a few counts. The chain couples TRBV16 to TRBJ2-7, with 8 bases matching TRBD1. J gave up 5 bases and V 4 bases, and 13 bases lay outside the gene matches. This CDR3 comprises 16 residues. Germline CDR1 reads KGHSY; CDR2 reads FQNENV. The CDR3 region has the DNA TGTGCCAGCAGCCCCCCTGGAGGACAGGGCATTCACGAGCAGTACTTC. It codes for CASSPPGGQGIHEQYF.

Comments on this clonotype: This could be a read error, since a much larger clone is one nucleotide away. The chain carries TRBV4-3 and TRBJ1-2; no definite D call. Germline V gene lookup returns CDR1 LGHNA and CDR2 YSLEER. V lost 0 bases to trimming and J lost 7 bases, with 18 bases between them. There are 16 residues in the CDR3. CDR3 residues: CASSQDKGALKSGYTF. In DNA, the CDR3 is TGCGCCAGCAGCCAAGACAAGGGAGCGCTTAAGAGTGGCTACACCTTC.

Comments on this clonotype: A much larger clone differs from this one at a single base, so this may be a read error. This chain links TRBV6-5 with TRBJ2-3, with a possible D match to TRBD2 (5 bases). Germline CDR1 MNHEY, CDR2 SVGAGI. The CDR3 extends over 17 amino acids. CDR3 in DNA: TGTGCCAGCAGTTACTCAGGCGGCAGCCCTAGCACAGATACGCGGTATTTT. Residues: CASSYSGGSPSTDTRYF.

At least ten counts were recorded for this clonotype. J is TRBJ1-4 and V is TRBV7-9; no definite D call. This CDR3 contains 14 residues. Trimming pared 1 base from V and 8 bases from J, leaving 11 bases between. Germline CDR1 and CDR2: SEHNR and FQNEAQ (reference sequence). The DNA for the CDR3 is TGTGCCAGCAGCTTAGGTGGGGTGTCGGAAAAACTGTTTTTT. Translated: CASSLGGVSEKLFF.

This clonotype has only a few counts. The V gene is TRBV18, the J gene TRBJ2-3, with D tentatively TRBD2 (6 bases). CDR1 KGHSH and CDR2 LQKENI come from the germline V gene. The CDR3 runs to 16 residues. Trimming removed 2 bases at V and 4 bases at J, with 16 bases between. The CDR3 DNA sequence: TGTGCCAGCTCACCAGGAGGGGACGCGAATTCAGATACGCAGTATTTT. This codes for CASSPGGDANSDTQYF.

This clonotype was picked up many times. In DNA form, the CDR3 reads TGTGCCAGCAGTACTCAGGGGGCAGATACTGAAGCTTTCTTT. Protein: CASSTQGADTEAFF. The chain uses TRBV27 and TRBJ1-1; 8 nucleotides line up with TRBD1. The CDR3 sequence is 14 residues long. The junction had 7 bases not matched to a gene; V was cut back by 5 bases and J by 5 bases. The germline gives CDR1 MNHEY, CDR2 SMNVEV (reference sequence).

This clonotype appeared many times. The chain recombines TRBV4-1 with TRBJ2-3; either TRBD1 or TRBD2 may fit D (5 bases each). Germline V gene lookup returns CDR1 MGHRA and CDR2 YSYEKL. The germline V and J ends were trimmed by 0 bases and 9 bases, with 16 bases remaining between them. This CDR3 is 15 amino acids long. Here the CDR3 DNA reads TGCGCCAGCAGCCAAGAGCCCCGGGACCGTCAAACGCAGTATTTT. This gives the protein CASSQEPRDRQTQYF.

Ten or more counts support this clonotype. The chain carries TRBV20-1 and TRBJ2-7, with TRBD1 identical over 10 bases. The CDR3 extends over 13 amino acids. In germline, CDR1 is DFQATT, CDR2 SNEGSKA (reference sequence). Germline trimming cut 0 bases from V and 6 bases from J; bases unmatched to any gene: 2. CDR3 loop: CSARDGTGVEQYF. In nucleotides, the CDR3 is TGCAGTGCTAGAGATGGGACAGGGGTCGAGCAGTACTTC.